Below, 5 T cell receptor beta chains from the same sample are listed, as sequenced in a study of monozygotic twins with inflammatory bowel disease (dated by TCRdb to the late 2010s). The receptor library was made with 5' RACE. The reads were generated on an Illumina HiSeq 2500. TCRdb reprocessed the public reads and reports one entry per CDR3 protein sequence, without DNA. The sample has some 170,000 distinct CDR3 sequences on record. 2.5% to 3% of the sample belongs to the ten largest clones. Input material: blood. These receptors were taken from a human donor with ulcerative colitis or Crohn's disease, or a healthy co-twin of an affected twin (not recorded which).

V usage is TRBV12-3 or TRBV12-4 and J usage is TRBJ1-2; TCRdb returns TRBD1, unconfirmable since there is no DNA. This CDR3 comprises 15 residues. CDR3 amino acids: CASSLRGWGHGGYTF.

The gene calls are TRBV28 and TRBJ1-1. This CDR3 contains 16 residues. Germline values: CDR1 MDHEN, CDR2 SYDVKM. This CDR3 reads CASSLLSGRRDTEAFF.

The chain links TRBV18 to TRBJ1-2; TCRdb's D gene call, TRBD1, goes unchecked for lack of DNA. The CDR3 is 16 amino acids. The V gene's germline CDR1 is KGHSH and CDR2 LQKENI. Here the CDR3 reads CASSSFEGQGNYGYTF.

J is TRBJ2-5 and V is TRBV7-2; the D call from TCRdb, TRBD1, cannot be confirmed without DNA. The germline CDR1 and CDR2 sequences are SGHTA and FQGNSA. The length of the CDR3 is 15 residues. CDR3 protein: CASSYPVHGQETQYF.

This chain joins TRBV7-2 and TRBJ2-2; TCRdb lists TRBD1, though no DNA is available to test this call. CDR1 and CDR2 (germline): SGHTA, FQGNSA. CDR3 length equals 14 residues. This CDR3 is CASSRDKNTGELFF.